Below, one T cell receptor (beta chain) is given with its context. Its antigen is still unknown. The sample belongs to a study of T cells in Graves' hyperthyroidism and ophthalmopathy. Study-level findings and limits: The model identified upcoming ophthalmopathy a median roughly 6.5 months ahead of onset. Most clonotypes expanded in the thyroid (above 0.001) were also present in blood.

CDR1 LNHDA and CDR2 SQIVND come from the germline V gene (reference sequence). The CDR3 sequence is 14 residues long. The V and J ends lost 5 bases and 5 bases, in that order; junction bases with no gene match: 9. Amplified regions were TCR beta CDR3 sequences from RNA transcripts. In the first-round RT-PCR of the TCR CDR3, the HTBI primer set was used. TCRdb itself ran the multiplex PCR reads through MiXCR, one entry per CDR3 protein. The table lists hundreds of thousands of distinct CDR3 sequences, roughly 40% of them singletons. Stable Graves' hyperthyroidism meant no ophthalmopathy progression within 18 months. From 9 to 10 ml of fresh peripheral blood, PBMCs were isolated.

The clonotype was recovered from a man aged 18 to 29 with Graves' hyperthyroidism. The rearrangement links TRBV19 to TRBJ2-7; 7 bases match TRBD1. The sequencing input was blood. The CDR3 bases are TGTGCCAGTAGTGTCGGTGGGACAGCAGACGAGCAGTACTTC. Its protein is CASSVGGTADEQYF.